This T cell receptor (beta chain) came from a study of neurological immune-mediated disorders. This clonotype appeared many times. What it recognizes is unknown. 5'RACE with 10-nucleotide random UMIs produced the cDNA. TCRdb re-called the 5' RACE reads with MiXCR, one entry per CDR3 protein. The sample holds fewer than 40,000 distinct CDR3 sequences, roughly an eighth seen once. With 4 bases removed from V and 0 bases from J, the gap between germline ends came to 10 bases. This CDR3 region has 14 residues. Germline V CDR1 and CDR2: MGHRA, YSYEKL. Time point specified: longitudinal time-point 2. In Maryland, USA, blood bank volunteers were the healthy controls. Unsorted libraries were prepared from 2 million PBMCs that had been stored at -80 C. Findings and caveats of the study: Private repertoires in all groups were suggested, as expanded clones shared no CDR3 amino acid sequences across subjects.

The rearrangement links TRBV4-1 to TRBJ2-7; unclear D gene. The sample taken for sequencing was PBMCs. The receptor was isolated from a woman aged 40 to 55 in good health. The CDR3 DNA follows: TGCGCCAGCAGCCTAGAAGCATTCTCCTACGAGCAGTACTTC. Its translation is CASSLEAFSYEQYF.